This TCR beta chain is from a study of shared clonotypes between healthy human individuals. Donors were healthy HIV-negative adults without recent acute infections or vaccinations. V was shortened by 4 bases and J by 1 base, with 9 bases between the two germline ends. CDR1 and CDR2 (germline): SGHDT, YYEEEE. The CDR3 spans 13 residues. Authors' processing steps: Filtering differed since immunoSEQ provided only junctions, with no quality scores. The repertoire was sequenced with immunoSEQ multiplex PCR; TCRdb's copy has only in-frame clones and lacks some. V and J calls and clone size come straight from that table; D and trimming were deduced from the DNA. Of around 500,000 clones detected, about three quarters appear once; the ten largest clones hold 13%.

The rearrangement uses TRBV5-6 and TRBJ2-7; the D gene could be TRBD1 or TRBD2 (5 bases each). The sequence was collected from a middle-aged woman in good health. Some clones in this sample may be carry-over from other donors' samples. The specimen was PBMCs. DNA of the CDR3: TGTGCCAGCAGCAGGGGACGGTCCTACGAGCAGTACTTC. This sequence encodes CASSRGRSYEQYF.